The 10 T cell receptor beta chains in this list originate from one sample, sequenced in a study of neurological immune-mediated disorders. TCRdb reprocessed the 5' RACE reads with MiXCR, giving one entry per CDR3 protein. The table lists about 53,000 distinct CDR3 sequences, around 3.5% of them singletons, with about 3% in the top ten. The sequenced material came from PBMCs. Source of these receptors: a woman aged 30 to 39 with multiple sclerosis.

This clonotype appeared many times. V and J are TRBV11-2 and TRBJ1-1; D is ambiguous. The CDR3 runs to 14 residues. V was pared by 0 bases and J by 8 bases, with 13 bases between. Germline V gene lookup returns CDR1 SGHAT and CDR2 FQNNGV. The chain's CDR3 is CASSLEAVTVEAFF. The CDR3 DNA reads TGTGCCAGCAGCTTAGAGGCGGTCACAGTAGAAGCTTTCTTT.

At least ten counts were recorded for this clonotype. V is TRBV7-2 and J is TRBJ2-1; 10 positions agree with TRBD2. Germline trimming cut 10 bases from V and 2 bases from J; bases unmatched to any gene: 5. This CDR3 contains 14 residues. CDR1 is SGHTA, CDR2 FQGNSA, per germline. This CDR3 reads CATKREGAYNEQFF. The CDR3 coding sequence is TGTGCCACCAAGCGGGAGGGAGCCTACAATGAGCAGTTCTTC.

On this clonotype itself: A read error may explain this, as a much larger clone is one base away. V is TRBV12-3 or TRBV12-4 and J is TRBJ2-3; D not resolved. Trimming took 1 base from V and 9 from J, leaving 11 bases between them. The CDR3 extends over 13 amino acids. This CDR3 is CASSLVKGETQYF. For the CDR3, the DNA is TGTGCCAGCAGTTTAGTGAAGGGTGAAACGCAGTATTTT.

This clonotype was seen ten or more times. The V gene is TRBV4-3, the J gene TRBJ2-1, with 9 bases that match TRBD2. Germline-derived CDR1 and CDR2 are LGHNA and YSLEER. The CDR3 length is 19 residues. Unmatched junction bases numbered 17, after V lost 0 bases and J lost 8 bases. The CDR3 DNA reads as TGCGCCAGCAGCCAAGATCCCTTCGTTCTGGCGGGAGGGATCCATGAGCAGTTCTTC. Encoded protein: CASSQDPFVLAGGIHEQFF.

Worth noting for this clonotype: This may be a read error, as it is one base from a much larger clone. The chain uses TRBV5-6 and TRBJ2-7, with a possible D match to TRBD1 (6 bases). Germline-derived CDR1 and CDR2 are SGHDT and YYEEEE. CDR3 length: 15 residues. V shed 4 bases and J shed 7 bases, with 21 bases lying between them. This CDR3 reads CASSEFGRGLEEQYF. The CDR3 DNA reads TGTGCCAGCAGCGAATTTGGCAGGGGCTTGGAAGAGCAGTACTTC.

This clonotype came up many times. V and J are TRBV29-1 and TRBJ1-2; 8 bases agree with TRBD1. The CDR3 loop spans 15 amino acids. CDR1 and CDR2 (germline): SQVTM, ANQGSEA. The junction had 17 bases not matched to a gene; V was cut back by 7 bases and J by 7 bases. For the CDR3, the DNA is TGCAGCGCTATTCCGTCTACCAGGGGGCGTCTTGGCTACACCTTC. It encodes CSAIPSTRGRLGYTF.

This clonotype was recorded at least ten times. This chain links TRBV7-2 with TRBJ1-6; unclear D gene. Per germline, CDR1 SGHTA and CDR2 FQGNSA. The V gene lost 6 bases and the J gene lost 2 bases, with 11 bases spanning the gap. This CDR3 is built from 15 residues. The CDR3 spells CASSTLATYNSPLHF. CDR3 coding DNA: TGTGCCAGCAGTACGCTCGCCACCTATAATTCACCCCTCCACTTT.

This clonotype was found many times. Here the CDR3 DNA reads TGTGCCAGCAGACAGGGTTCCCACGAGCAGTACTTC. Encoded protein: CASRQGSHEQYF. The chain combines TRBV12-3 or TRBV12-4 with TRBJ2-7; D is perhaps TRBD1 (6 bases). This CDR3 has 12 amino acids. Trimming removed 6 bases at V and 5 bases at J, with 11 bases between.

This clonotype has only one observation. A read error may explain this, as a much larger clone is one base away. The chain recombines TRBV5-8 with TRBJ1-4; D uncertain. The CDR3 loop spans 14 amino acids. CDR1 SGHTS and CDR2 YDEGEE come from the germline V gene. The CDR3 protein is CVSSRPATNEKLFF. DNA for the CDR3: TGTGTCAGCAGCAGGCCGGCAACTAATGAAAAACTGTTTTTT.

This clonotype was counted many times. The chain employs TRBV6-5 and TRBJ2-3; D possibly matches TRBD1 or TRBD2 (6 bases each). V was shortened by 2 bases and J by 5 bases, with 32 bases between the two germline ends. Germline V gene lookup returns CDR1 MNHEY and CDR2 SVGAGI. The CDR3 covers 21 residues. CDR3 DNA: TGTGCCAGCAGTTACGGGGGCCGGGGGCGAATTTTTACTGGTTCCCGAGATACGCAGTATTTT. This translates into CASSYGGRGRIFTGSRDTQYF.